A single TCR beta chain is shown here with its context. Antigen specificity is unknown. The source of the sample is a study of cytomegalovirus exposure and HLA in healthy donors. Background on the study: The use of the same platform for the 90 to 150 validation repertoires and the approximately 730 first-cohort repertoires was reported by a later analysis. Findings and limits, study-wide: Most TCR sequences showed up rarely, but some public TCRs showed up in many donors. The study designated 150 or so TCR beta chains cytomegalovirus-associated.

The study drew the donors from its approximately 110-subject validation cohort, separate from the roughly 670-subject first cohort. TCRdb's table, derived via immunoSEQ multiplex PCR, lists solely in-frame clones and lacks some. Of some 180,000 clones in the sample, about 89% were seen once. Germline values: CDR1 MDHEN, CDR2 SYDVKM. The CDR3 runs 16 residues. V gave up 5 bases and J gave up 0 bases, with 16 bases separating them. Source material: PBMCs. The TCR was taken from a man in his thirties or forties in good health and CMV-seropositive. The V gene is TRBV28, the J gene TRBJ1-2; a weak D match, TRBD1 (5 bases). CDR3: CASSRIGQEANYGYTF. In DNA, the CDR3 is TGTGCCAGCAGTCGAATAGGACAAGAAGCTAACTATGGCTACACCTTC.